This entry concerns a single T cell receptor (beta chain). The data stem from a study of shared clonotypes between healthy human individuals. The CDR3 is made up of 14 amino acids. Germline CDR1 is SGHNT and CDR2 is YENEEA. The protocol was immunoSEQ multiplex PCR, while the TCRdb copy is restricted to in-frame clones and leaves out a portion. This sample yields about 1.5 million clones, of which roughly 98% are seen a single time; around 0.47% belongs to the top ten. The chain couples TRBV11-3 to TRBJ2-5, with 9 nucleotides matching TRBD1. The J call is doubtful: the DNA matches TRBJ2-7 better. This clonotype originated in a man younger than 45 in good health. Source material: naive CD4+ T cells sorted from blood. The subset is: CD45RA+ positively selected. This CDR3 reads CASSRTGELYEQYF. The CDR3 nucleotides are TGTGCCAGCAGTCGGACAGGGGAGCTATACGAGCAGTACTTC.